This T cell receptor (beta chain) appears in the sequencing data of a study of T cells in Graves' hyperthyroidism and ophthalmopathy. Background on the study: Before any treatment, at initial diagnosis, peripheral blood was collected. Study results and limitations: Model output signaled ophthalmopathy a median around 6.9 months ahead of onset. Also found in blood were most expanded thyroid clonotypes above 0.001.

RNA transcripts provided the source from which TCR beta CDR3 regions were amplified. Initially, a first-round RT-PCR of the TCR CDR3 employed the HTBI primer set. TCRdb reanalysed the multiplex PCR reads using MiXCR and keeps one entry per CDR3 protein. The repertoire holds 200,000 or so distinct CDR3 sequences, with less than 20% as singletons. The CDR3 has 14 residues. Germline lookup yields CDR1 MNHNS and CDR2 SASEGT. The V gene lost 6 bases and the J gene lost 7 bases, with 16 bases spanning the gap. This clonotype was seen a few times. Its antigen is unknown. Sequencing input: blood. The V call is TRBV6-1, the J call TRBJ1-5; possible D gene TRBD1, 6 bases. The sequence derives from a woman between 50 and 59 years old with Graves' hyperthyroidism. CDR3 sequence (DNA): TGTGCCAGCAGCCCTAAAGGGGGTTACCAGCCCCAGCATTTT. Translation: CASSPKGGYQPQHF.